Below are 15 T cell receptor beta chains sequenced from a single sample in a study of T-cell reconstitution after alpha-beta-depleted transplantation in children. The library targeted TCRbeta and was prepared with unique molecular identifiers. TCRdb re-called the PCR reads through MiXCR, storing one row per CDR3 protein. The sample carries 280,000 or so distinct CDR3 sequences, around 10% recorded once. The sample here was peripheral blood, taken 180 days after TCRalphabeta/CD19-depleted stem cell transplant. Receptors were obtained from a male patient aged 2-15 years who had a stem cell transplant for chronic granulomatous disease, so the T cells may come from the graft donor.

This clonotype appeared many times. The chain uses TRBV5-1 and TRBJ2-2; 7 nucleotides agree with TRBD2. The CDR3 totals 15 residues. Germline V CDR1 and CDR2: SGHRS, YFSETQ. V dropped 3 bases and J dropped 5; count of bases not matched to a gene: 7. CDR3 DNA: TGCGCCAGCAGCTCTTATAGCGGGTTTACCGGGGAGCTGTTTTTT. Protein product: CASSSYSGFTGELFF.

This clonotype has a count of ten or more. The J gene is TRBJ2-3, the V gene TRBV7-9; D unresolved. Trimming shortened V by 6 bases and J by 0 bases, and 16 bases separated the two germline ends. The CDR3 runs to 16 residues. Germline V gene data show CDR1 as SEHNR and CDR2 as FQNEAQ (reference sequence). Written as DNA, the CDR3 is TGTGCCAGCAGTCTAGTGGTTAGCAGTAGCACAGATACGCAGTATTTT. It yields the protein CASSLVVSSSTDTQYF.

This clonotype was detected once. This may arise from a read error, as a much more abundant clone is one base away. The V and J genes are TRBV20-1 and TRBJ2-7; either TRBD1 or TRBD2 may fit D (5 bases each). Per the germline V gene, CDR1 is DFQATT and CDR2 is SNEGSKA (reference sequence). The CDR3 runs to 15 residues. The CDR3 nucleotides are TGCTGTGCCTGGGACCGGGTTTCCTCATACTACGAGCAGTACTTC. Its translation is CCAWDRVSSYYEQYF.

Ten or more counts support this clonotype. The chain carries TRBV10-2 and TRBJ2-7, with TRBD1 matching 8 bases. Looked up from germline, CDR1 is WSHSY and CDR2 is SAAADI. V shed 3 bases and J 2 bases; nucleotides not matched to a gene: 6. The CDR3 runs to 15 residues. The CDR3 is CASSDGRRGPYEQYF. In nucleotides, the CDR3 is TGCGCCAGCAGTGATGGTCGCAGGGGGCCCTACGAGCAGTACTTC.

This clonotype was recorded at least ten times. This sequence joins TRBV3-1 and TRBJ2-2; 11 bases align to TRBD1. With 4 bases clipped from V and 4 bases from J, the junction kept 2 bases outside the gene matches. CDR1 is LGHDT and CDR2 is YNNKEL in the germline V gene (reference sequence). The CDR3 covers 15 residues. The CDR3 sequence is CASSLGQGGTGELFF. The CDR3, as DNA: TGTGCCAGCAGCCTGGGACAGGGGGGCACCGGGGAGCTGTTTTTT.

At least ten counts were recorded for this clonotype. The chain's CDR3 is CSAKRYDPGSYEQFF. The CDR3 nucleotides read TGCAGTGCTAAGAGATACGATCCGGGAAGCTATGAGCAGTTCTTC. The V and J genes are TRBV20-1 and TRBJ2-1; a weak D match, TRBD2 (5 bases). Germline values: CDR1 DFQATT, CDR2 SNEGSKA (reference sequence). There are 15 residues in the CDR3. Trimming stripped 4 bases from V and 8 bases from J, with 21 bases between.

This clonotype has ten or more counts. V and J are TRBV5-1 and TRBJ2-7; 12 bases are a match to TRBD1. Germline V gene sequence: CDR1 SGHRS, CDR2 YFSETQ. The CDR3 consists of 14 residues. The ends lost 4 bases at V and 5 bases at J; junction bases unmatched: 4. CDR3 amino acids: CASSPGTGGHEQYF. CDR3 DNA sequence: TGCGCCAGCAGCCCGGGGACAGGGGGCCACGAGCAGTACTTC.

In its sample, this clonotype was seen many times. The chain carries TRBV6-6 and TRBJ1-1; D perhaps matches TRBD1 (5 bases). The CDR3 runs to 13 residues. Germline assignment: CDR1 MNHNY and CDR2 SVGAGI (reference sequence). Trimming stripped 2 bases from V and 8 bases from J, with 12 bases between. DNA for the CDR3: TGTGCCAGCAGTTACCCGGGGGGACGGGAAGCTTTCTTT. It encodes CASSYPGGREAFF.

This clonotype was detected ten times or more. CDR3 sequence: CSARDSGGRVPGELFF. CDR3 nucleotide sequence: TGCAGTGCTAGAGATTCGGGCGGGAGGGTGCCCGGGGAGCTGTTTTTT. The chain couples TRBV20-1 to TRBJ2-2; 9 nucleotides align to TRBD2. Germline values: CDR1 DFQATT, CDR2 SNEGSKA (reference sequence). The V gene end was trimmed by 0 bases and the J gene end by 6 bases; junction bases not matched to a gene: 8. The CDR3 is 16 amino acids.

With regard to this clonotype: This may stem from a read error, because a much larger clone lies one nucleotide away. The CDR3 sequence is CASSLRTSGGSEQYF. The CDR3 nucleotides read TGCGCCAGCAGCTTGAGGACTAGCGGGGGGTCGGAGCAGTACTTC. The gene calls are TRBV5-1 and TRBJ2-7, with TRBD2 matching 14 bases. The CDR3 consists of 15 residues. In germline, CDR1 is SGHRS, CDR2 YFSETQ. Trimming cost V 1 base and J 7 bases; bases outside gene matches: 4.

This clonotype was recorded at least ten times. CDR3 sequence reads: CASSSRGNSYEQYF. The CDR3, as DNA: TGTGCCAGCAGTTCCAGGGGCAACTCCTACGAGCAGTACTTC. The chain couples TRBV27 to TRBJ2-7, with D perhaps TRBD1 (6 bases). The CDR3 runs 14 residues. The V and J ends lost 4 bases and 0 bases respectively, with 10 bases between them. Germline-derived CDR1 and CDR2 are MNHEY and SMNVEV (reference sequence).

This clonotype was counted ten times or more. The chain links TRBV7-6 to TRBJ2-5; D possibly uses TRBD1 or TRBD2 (5 bases each). Germline V gives CDR1 SGHVS, CDR2 FNYEAQ. CDR3 size: 13 residues. Trimming shortened V by 5 bases and J by 2 bases, and 9 bases separated the two germline ends. CDR3 sequence (DNA): TGTGCCAGCAGCATGGGACGGCAAGAGACCCAGTACTTC. It is translated as CASSMGRQETQYF.

This clonotype was counted ten times or more. V and J are TRBV15 and TRBJ1-1, with D possibly matching TRBD1 (5 bases). This CDR3 is built from 14 residues. The ends were cut back, 3 bases at V and 8 bases at J, with 16 bases in the middle. Per the germline V gene, CDR1 is LNHNV and CDR2 is YYDKDF (reference sequence). The CDR3 nucleotides are TGTGCCACCAGCAGCGGGGGGAACCGATTGGAAGCTTTCTTT. It yields the protein CATSSGGNRLEAFF. Variable domain in full (rest from reference TRBV15 and TRBJ1-1): DAMVIQNPRYQVTQFGKPVTLSCSQTLNHNVMYWYQQKSSQAPKLLFHYYDKDFNNEADTPDNFQSRRPNTSFCFLDIRSPGLGDTAMYLCATSSGGNRLEAFFGQGTRLTVV.

This clonotype was recorded many times. The chain carries TRBV27 and TRBJ2-1, with a possible D match to TRBD1 (5 bases). The CDR3 spans 13 residues. Between the trimmed V and J ends, which lost 8 bases and 7 bases, there was a span of 15 bases. Germline CDR1 and CDR2: MNHEY and SMNVEV (reference sequence). In DNA, the CDR3 is TGTGCCAGCGGCCGAGCCCAGGGAAATGAGCAGTTCTTC. Its translation is CASGRAQGNEQFF.

There are a few counts of this clonotype. The V call is TRBV28, the J call TRBJ1-5; the D gene is possibly TRBD1 (6 bases). V was cut by 6 bases and J by 9 bases, with 15 bases left in between. Per germline, CDR1 MDHEN and CDR2 SYDVKM. The CDR3 runs to 13 residues. The CDR3 spells CASRTQGIWPQHF. CDR3 nucleotides: TGTGCCAGCAGGACCCAGGGGATTTGGCCCCAGCATTTT.